This T cell receptor beta chain is from a study of T cell responses to AZD1222 COVID-19 vaccine. On this clone itself: Its target is not known.

Study outcomes and limitations: The reported proportion of spike-specific TCRs targeting unmutated variant regions was nearly half. It was only a handful of AZD1222 recipients who were seropositive at baseline.

Germline V CDR1 and CDR2: MNHEY, SMNVEV (reference sequence). There are 17 residues in the CDR3. V was clipped by 5 bases and J by 3 bases; unmatched bases: 13. The protocol was immunoSEQ multiplex PCR, while the TCRdb copy is restricted to in-frame clones and leaves out a portion. This table has 100,000 to 150,000 clones, approximately 85% appearing once. Some second doses came at about 4 weeks and others at about 12 weeks; these were pooled. This TCR was sampled from an adult who received the AZD1222 COVID-19 vaccine. The rearrangement links TRBV27 to TRBJ1-2, with 9 nucleotides matching TRBD1. The specimen was peripheral blood, collected 28 days after the second AZD1222 dose. CDR3 residues: CASSQKGTGPFDYGYTF. DNA of the CDR3: TGTGCCAGCAGTCAAAAAGGGACAGGGCCTTTTGACTATGGCTACACCTTC.